These 17 T cell receptor beta chains originate from one sample sequenced in a study of T-cell reconstitution after alpha-beta-depleted transplantation in children. Researchers prepared the TCRbeta library using unique molecular identifiers, the study reports. Each CDR3 protein is one row after TCRdb ran MiXCR on the PCR reads. The table lists 450,000 to 550,000 distinct CDR3 sequences, 11% of them singletons. The material sequenced was PBMCs, mostly from graft donor cells, taken 180 days after TCRalphabeta/CD19-depleted stem cell transplant. The receptors come from a female patient between 2 and 15 years old who had a stem cell transplant for aplastic anemia, so the T cells may come from the graft donor.

A few counts support this clonotype. V is TRBV5-1 and J is TRBJ2-1; the match to TRBD2 covers 11 bases. Trimming at V came to 0 bases and at J to 7 bases, leaving 9 bases not matched to a gene. From germline, CDR1 is SGHRS and CDR2 YFSETQ. The CDR3 runs 17 residues. DNA of the CDR3: TGCGCCAGCAGCTTGGGTACTAGCGGGAGAAGAAGGAATGAGCAGTTCTTC. This sequence encodes CASSLGTSGRRRNEQFF.

The V call is TRBV29-1, the J call TRBJ2-2; 9 nucleotides align to TRBD1. Germline CDR1 reads SQVTM; CDR2 reads ANQGSEA. J lost 8 bases, V lost 4 bases, and 5 bases had no gene match. The CDR3 length is 13 residues. The CDR3 DNA is TGCAGCGTTGCGGGACAGGGAAGAGGGGAGCTGTTTTTT. It is translated as CSVAGQGRGELFF.

This clonotype was seen a few times. The J gene is TRBJ2-2, the V gene TRBV7-2; D unclear. The V gene lost 2 bases and the J gene lost 6 bases, with 13 bases spanning the gap. Germline V gene sequence: CDR1 SGHTA, CDR2 FQGNSA. The CDR3 loop spans 15 amino acids. For the CDR3, the DNA is TGTGCCAGCAGCTTACGTACGACTTGGCCCGGGGAGCTGTTTTTT. Its protein product is CASSLRTTWPGELFF.

This clonotype was detected a few times. V gene TRBV29-1 combines with J gene TRBJ2-1, with 9 nucleotides matching TRBD1. The V gene end was trimmed by 0 bases and the J gene end by 15 bases; junction bases not matched to a gene: 6. The length of the CDR3 is 12 residues. Germline V gives CDR1 SQVTM, CDR2 ANQGSEA. This CDR3 is CSVEELRQGVFF. DNA of the CDR3: TGCAGCGTTGAAGAATTAAGACAGGGGGTGTTCTTC.

This chain uses TRBV20-1 with TRBJ1-2; TRBD1 matches 8 bases. This CDR3 has 13 amino acids. CDR1 and CDR2 from the germline V gene are DFQATT and SNEGSKA (reference sequence). V was clipped by 6 bases and J by 5 bases; unmatched bases: 8. Here the CDR3 reads CSARDRLVYGYTF. The CDR3 DNA sequence: TGCAGTGCCCGGGACAGGCTCGTGTATGGCTACACCTTC.

This chain uses TRBV29-1 with TRBJ2-7, with D possibly being TRBD1 (5 bases). This CDR3 spans 12 amino acids. The germline CDR1 and CDR2 sequences are SQVTM and ANQGSEA. CDR3 sequence reads: CSPCRATHEQHV. The CDR3 DNA follows: TGCAGCCCATGCAGGGCAACCCACGAGCAGCACGTC.

The V call is TRBV20-1, the J call TRBJ2-2; no clear D gene. There are 14 residues in the CDR3. Trimming cost V 1 base and J 3 bases, with 9 bases left between them. CDR1 and CDR2 from the germline V gene are DFQATT and SNEGSKA (reference sequence). This chain's CDR3 is CSARGVSYTGELFF. The CDR3 nucleotides are TGCAGTGCTAGAGGGGTTAGCTACACCGGGGAGCTGTTTTTT.

The CDR3 sequence is CSAKDSGLYGYTF. The CDR3 DNA reads TGCAGTGCTAAGGACAGCGGACTCTATGGCTACACCTTC. The rearrangement uses TRBV20-1 and TRBJ1-2; a weak D match, TRBD1 (6 bases). CDR3 length equals 13 residues. Trimming shortened V by 4 bases and J by 4 bases, and 13 bases separated the two germline ends. The germline V gene has CDR1 DFQATT and CDR2 SNEGSKA (reference sequence).

The chain combines TRBV24-1 with TRBJ1-1, with D possibly matching TRBD1 (5 bases). Germline lookup yields CDR1 KGHDR and CDR2 SFDVKD. Trimming left V 7 bases short and J 4 bases short, with 12 bases between. The CDR3 loop spans 13 amino acids. The chain's CDR3 is CATSSQGGTEAFF. DNA for the CDR3: TGTGCCACCAGCTCCCAGGGAGGCACTGAAGCTTTCTTT.

This clonotype occurred a few times. The J gene is TRBJ2-7, the V gene TRBV4-2; 15 bases map to TRBD2. The trim removed 4 bases at V and 5 bases at J, leaving 18 bases unmatched. The CDR3 contains 20 residues. The germline CDR1 and CDR2 sequences are LGHNA and YNFKEQ. CDR3 DNA sequence: TGTGCCAGCAGCCGATGGACCTTTCCTGGACTAGCGGGAGGGCCCCACGAGCAGTACGTC. It translates to CASSRWTFPGLAGGPHEQYV.

In nucleotides, the CDR3 is TGCGCCAGCAGTGCAGGACTAGCGGGATTCAATGAGCAGTTCTTC. Protein sequence: CASSAGLAGFNEQFF. This sequence joins TRBV5-1 and TRBJ2-1, with TRBD2 identical over 12 bases. The CDR3 extends over 15 amino acids. CDR1 is SGHRS, CDR2 YFSETQ, per germline. With 5 bases clipped from V and 6 bases from J, the junction kept 6 bases outside the gene matches.

This chain links TRBV6-1 with TRBJ2-7, with TRBD2 matching over 8 bases. The ends lost 8 bases at V and 3 bases at J; junction bases unmatched: 9. CDR3 length: 14 residues. Germline assignment: CDR1 MNHNS and CDR2 SASEGT. The CDR3 nucleotides are TGTGCCAGCTGTAGCGGGGAGGGCCTCTACGAGCAGTACTTC. Amino acid sequence: CASCSGEGLYEQYF.

This clonotype was recorded a few times. This chain uses TRBV28 with TRBJ2-3, with a weak D call TRBD1 (5 bases). This CDR3 comprises 16 residues. Trimming left V 6 bases short and J 0 bases short, with 16 bases between. Germline lookup yields CDR1 MDHEN and CDR2 SYDVKM. For the CDR3, the DNA is TGTGCCAGCAGCGATAGGGGCAGGACAAGCACAGATACGCAGTATTTT. It yields the protein CASSDRGRTSTDTQYF. Full variable domain (rest looked up from reference TRBV28 and TRBJ2-3): DVKVTQSSRYLVKRTGEKVFLECVQDMDHENMFWYRQDPGLGLRLIYFSYDVKMKEKGDIPEGYSVSREKKERFSLILESASTNQTSMYLCASSDRGRTSTDTQYFGPGTRLTVL.

This clonotype has only a few counts. The J gene is TRBJ2-7, the V gene TRBV5-6; TRBD1 is a possible D gene (6 bases). CDR3 length equals 14 residues. The V end was cut by 5 bases, the J end by 0 bases, with 12 bases between. The V gene's germline CDR1 is SGHDT and CDR2 YYEEEE. In DNA form, the CDR3 reads TGTGCCAGCAGAAGACAGGACCTCTCCTACGAGCAGTACTTC. This encodes CASRRQDLSYEQYF.

The V call is TRBV12-3 or TRBV12-4, the J call TRBJ2-1, with D perhaps matching TRBD2 (6 bases). The ends were cut back, 4 bases at V and 0 bases at J, with 13 bases in the middle. The CDR3 loop spans 16 amino acids. CDR3 sequence: CASSSSSVSSYNEQFF. The CDR3 DNA reads TGTGCCAGCAGTTCCTCTAGCGTCAGCTCCTACAATGAGCAGTTCTTC.

CDR3 DNA: TGCGCCAGCAGCGTCGGCCGCCCAGAGGATACGCAGTATTTT. Its protein product is CASSVGRPEDTQYF. The gene calls are TRBV5-1 and TRBJ2-3, with D uncertain. CDR3 length: 14 amino acids. Trimming pared 4 bases from V and 6 bases from J, leaving 15 bases between. Germline assignment: CDR1 SGHRS and CDR2 YFSETQ. Using reference TRBV5-1 and TRBJ2-3 for the parts outside the CDR3, the full variable domain is KAGVTQTPRYLIKTRGQQVTLSCSPISGHRSVSWYQQTPGQGLQFLFEYFSETQRNKGNFPGRFSGRQFSNSRSEMNVSTLELGDSALYLCASSVGRPEDTQYFGPGTRLTVL.

In its sample, this clonotype was seen many times. The chain is built from TRBV4-3 and TRBJ1-6; D perhaps matches TRBD1 (5 bases). The CDR3 sequence is 15 residues long. Germline-derived CDR1 and CDR2 are LGHNA and YSLEER. Between the trimmed V and J ends, which lost 3 bases and 8 bases, there was a span of 14 bases. Here the CDR3 DNA reads TGCGCCAGCAGCCAGCAGGCCAGGGCTGATTCACCCCTCCACTTT. The encoded protein is CASSQQARADSPLHF.